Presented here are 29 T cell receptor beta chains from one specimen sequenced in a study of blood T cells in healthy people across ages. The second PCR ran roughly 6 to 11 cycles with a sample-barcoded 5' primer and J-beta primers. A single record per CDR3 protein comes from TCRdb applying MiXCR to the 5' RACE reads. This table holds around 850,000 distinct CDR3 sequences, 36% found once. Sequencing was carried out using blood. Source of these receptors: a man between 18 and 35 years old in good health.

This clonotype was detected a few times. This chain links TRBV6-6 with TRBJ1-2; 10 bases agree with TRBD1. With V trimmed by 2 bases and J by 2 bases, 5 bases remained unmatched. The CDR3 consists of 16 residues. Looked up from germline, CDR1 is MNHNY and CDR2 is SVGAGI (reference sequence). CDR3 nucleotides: TGTGCCAGCAGTTACGGCGGACAGGGGGGGAACTATGGCTACACCTTC. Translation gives CASSYGGQGGNYGYTF.

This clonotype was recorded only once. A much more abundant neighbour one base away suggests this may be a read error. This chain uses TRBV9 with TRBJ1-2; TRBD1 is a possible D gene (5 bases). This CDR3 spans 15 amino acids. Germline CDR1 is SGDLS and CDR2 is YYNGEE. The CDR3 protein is CASSTQSGRDYDYTF. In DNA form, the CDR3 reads TGTGCCAGCAGCACCCAATCCGGACGGGACTATGACTACACCTTC.

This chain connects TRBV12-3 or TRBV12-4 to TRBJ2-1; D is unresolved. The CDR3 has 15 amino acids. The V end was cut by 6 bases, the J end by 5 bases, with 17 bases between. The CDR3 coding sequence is TGTGCCAGCAGGGTAAGGTGGCCAGATAACAATGAGCAGTTCTTC. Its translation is CASRVRWPDNNEQFF.

CDR3 sequence: CSVAEGTEYTDTQYF. The CDR3 nucleotides are TGCAGCGTTGCGGAGGGGACAGAGTACACAGATACGCAGTATTTT. This sequence joins TRBV29-1 and TRBJ2-3, with D perhaps TRBD1 (7 bases). The germline V gene encodes CDR1 SQVTM and CDR2 ANQGSEA. CDR3 size: 15 residues. Trimming stripped 4 bases from V and 2 bases from J, with 16 bases between.

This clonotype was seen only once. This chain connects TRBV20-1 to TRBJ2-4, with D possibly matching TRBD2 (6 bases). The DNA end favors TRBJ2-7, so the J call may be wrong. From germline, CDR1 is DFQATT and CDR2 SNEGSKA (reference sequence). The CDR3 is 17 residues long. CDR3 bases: TGCAGTGCTAGTTCTCCCTCGCCCGGGACTTCAACCTACGAGCAGTACTTC. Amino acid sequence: CSASSPSPGTSTYEQYF.

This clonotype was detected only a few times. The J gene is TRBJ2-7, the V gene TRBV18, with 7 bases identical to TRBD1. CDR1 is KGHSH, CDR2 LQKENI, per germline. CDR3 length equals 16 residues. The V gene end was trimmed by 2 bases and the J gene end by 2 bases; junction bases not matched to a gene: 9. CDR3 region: CASSPSGDRVPYEQYF. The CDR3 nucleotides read TGTGCCAGCTCACCATCCGGGGACAGAGTCCCCTACGAGCAGTACTTC.

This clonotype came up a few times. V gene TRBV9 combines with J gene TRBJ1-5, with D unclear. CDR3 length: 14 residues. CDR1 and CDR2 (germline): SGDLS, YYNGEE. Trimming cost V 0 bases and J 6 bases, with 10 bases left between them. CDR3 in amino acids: CASSVGGGFQPQHF. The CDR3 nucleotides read TGTGCCAGCAGCGTAGGGGGTGGGTTTCAGCCCCAGCATTTT.

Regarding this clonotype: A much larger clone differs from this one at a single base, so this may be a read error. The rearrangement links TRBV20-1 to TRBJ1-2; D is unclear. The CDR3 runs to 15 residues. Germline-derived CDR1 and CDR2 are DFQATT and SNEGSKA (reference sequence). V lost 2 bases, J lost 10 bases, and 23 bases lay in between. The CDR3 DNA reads TGCAGTGCTAGATCCGGTGCGGGTGCTTTGTGGGACTACACCTTC. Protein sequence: CSARSGAGALWDYTF.

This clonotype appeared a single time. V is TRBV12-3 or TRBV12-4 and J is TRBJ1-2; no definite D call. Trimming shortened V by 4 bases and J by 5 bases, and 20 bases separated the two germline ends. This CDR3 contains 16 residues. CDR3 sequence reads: CASSSGPAGYSYGYTF. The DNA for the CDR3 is TGTGCCAGCAGTTCGGGCCCGGCCGGATATTCGTATGGCTACACCTTC.

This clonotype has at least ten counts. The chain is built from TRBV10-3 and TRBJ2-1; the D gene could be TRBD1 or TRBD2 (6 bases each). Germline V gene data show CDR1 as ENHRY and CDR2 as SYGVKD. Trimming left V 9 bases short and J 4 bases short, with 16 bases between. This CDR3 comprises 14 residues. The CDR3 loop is CAIAEGVQYNEQFF. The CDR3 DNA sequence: TGTGCCATTGCGGAGGGGGTTCAATACAATGAGCAGTTCTTC.

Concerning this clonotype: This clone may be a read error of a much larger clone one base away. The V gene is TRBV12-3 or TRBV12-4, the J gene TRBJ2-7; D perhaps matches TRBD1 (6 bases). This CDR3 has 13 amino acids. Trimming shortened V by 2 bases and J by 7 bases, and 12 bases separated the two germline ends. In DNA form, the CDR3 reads TGTGCCAGCAGTTTAAGGGGGTCGGCTGAGCAGTACTTC. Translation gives CASSLRGSAEQYF.

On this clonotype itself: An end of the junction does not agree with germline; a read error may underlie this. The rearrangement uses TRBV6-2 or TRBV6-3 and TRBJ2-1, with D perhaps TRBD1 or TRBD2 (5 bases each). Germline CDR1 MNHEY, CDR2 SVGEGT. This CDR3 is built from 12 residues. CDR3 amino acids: CACSLDGDEQFF. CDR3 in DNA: TGTGCCTGCAGCCTTGACGGGGACGAGCAGTTCTTC.

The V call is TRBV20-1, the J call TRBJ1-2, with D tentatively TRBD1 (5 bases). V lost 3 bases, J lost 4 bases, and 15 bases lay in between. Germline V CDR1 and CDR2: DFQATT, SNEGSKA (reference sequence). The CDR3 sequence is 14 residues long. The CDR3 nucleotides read TGCAGTGCTAGTCGCCAGGGAGACTCCTATGGCTACACCTTC. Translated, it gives CSASRQGDSYGYTF.

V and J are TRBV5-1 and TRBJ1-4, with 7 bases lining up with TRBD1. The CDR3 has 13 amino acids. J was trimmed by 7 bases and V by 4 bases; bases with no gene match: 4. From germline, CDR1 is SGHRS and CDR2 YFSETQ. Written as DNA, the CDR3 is TGCGCCAGCAGCGTGGGACAGTCTGAAAAACTGTTTTTT. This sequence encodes CASSVGQSEKLFF. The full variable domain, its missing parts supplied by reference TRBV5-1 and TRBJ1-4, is KAGVTQTPRYLIKTRGQQVTLSCSPISGHRSVSWYQQTPGQGLQFLFEYFSETQRNKGNFPGRFSGRQFSNSRSEMNVSTLELGDSALYLCASSVGQSEKLFFGSGTQLSVL.

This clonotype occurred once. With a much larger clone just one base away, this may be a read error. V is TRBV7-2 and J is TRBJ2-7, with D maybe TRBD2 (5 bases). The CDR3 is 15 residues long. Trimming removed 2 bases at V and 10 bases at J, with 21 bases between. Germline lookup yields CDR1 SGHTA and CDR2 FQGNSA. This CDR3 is CASSLTVATQEAQYF. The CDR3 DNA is TGTGCCAGCAGCTTAACTGTAGCGACCCAAGAGGCCCAGTACTTC. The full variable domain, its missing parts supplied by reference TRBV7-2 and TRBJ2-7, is GAGVSQSPSNKVTEKGKDVELRCDPISGHTALYWYRQSLGQGLEFLIYFQGNSAPDKSGLPSDRFSAERTGGSVSTLTIQRTQQEDSAVYLCASSLTVATQEAQYFGPGTRLTVT.

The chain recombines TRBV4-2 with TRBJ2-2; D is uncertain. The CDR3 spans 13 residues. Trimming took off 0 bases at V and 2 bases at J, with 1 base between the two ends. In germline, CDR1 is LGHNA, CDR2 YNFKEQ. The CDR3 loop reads CASSQENTGELFF. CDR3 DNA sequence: TGTGCCAGCAGCCAAGAAAACACCGGGGAGCTGTTTTTT.

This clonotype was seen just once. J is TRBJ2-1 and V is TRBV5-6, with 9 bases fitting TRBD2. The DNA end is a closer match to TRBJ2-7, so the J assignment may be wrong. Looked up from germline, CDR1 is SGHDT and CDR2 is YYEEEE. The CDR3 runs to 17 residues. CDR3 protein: CASSSGFGLAGYNEQYF. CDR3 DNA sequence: TGTGCCAGCAGCAGCGGCTTCGGTCTAGCGGGATACAATGAGCAGTACTTC.

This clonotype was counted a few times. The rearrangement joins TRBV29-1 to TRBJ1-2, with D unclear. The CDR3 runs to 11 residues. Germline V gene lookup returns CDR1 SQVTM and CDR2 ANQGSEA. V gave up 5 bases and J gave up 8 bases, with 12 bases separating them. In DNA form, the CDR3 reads TGCAGCGTTATCGAGGAAGGAGGCTACACCTTC. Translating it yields CSVIEEGGYTF.

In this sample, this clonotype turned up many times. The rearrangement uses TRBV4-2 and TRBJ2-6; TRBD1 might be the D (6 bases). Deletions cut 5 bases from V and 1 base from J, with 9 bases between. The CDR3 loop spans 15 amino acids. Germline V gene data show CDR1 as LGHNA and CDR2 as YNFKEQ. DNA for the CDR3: TGTGCCAGCAGCAAAGGACAGTCTGGGGCCAACGTCCTGACTTTC. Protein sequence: CASSKGQSGANVLTF.

The CDR3 DNA follows: TGTGCCAGCAGTGAAGCGACGAACCCGGACACTGAAGCTTTCTTT. Residues: CASSEATNPDTEAFF. The chain joins TRBV6-1 to TRBJ1-1, with D uncertain. The CDR3 has 15 amino acids. Looked up from germline, CDR1 is MNHNS and CDR2 is SASEGT. Trimming cost V 0 bases and J 3 bases, with 11 bases left between them.

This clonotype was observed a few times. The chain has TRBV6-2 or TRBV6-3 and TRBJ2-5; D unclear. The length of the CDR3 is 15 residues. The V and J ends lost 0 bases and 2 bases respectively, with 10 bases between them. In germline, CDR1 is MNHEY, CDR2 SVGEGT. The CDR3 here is CASSYSRHFQETQYF. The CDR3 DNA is TGTGCCAGCAGTTACTCGAGGCATTTTCAAGAGACCCAGTACTTC.

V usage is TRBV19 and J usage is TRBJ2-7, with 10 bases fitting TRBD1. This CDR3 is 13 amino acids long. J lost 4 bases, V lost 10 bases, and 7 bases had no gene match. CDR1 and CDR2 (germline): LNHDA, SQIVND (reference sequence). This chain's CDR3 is CATLGQGGYEQYF. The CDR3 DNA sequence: TGTGCCACCCTAGGACAGGGGGGGTACGAGCAGTACTTC.

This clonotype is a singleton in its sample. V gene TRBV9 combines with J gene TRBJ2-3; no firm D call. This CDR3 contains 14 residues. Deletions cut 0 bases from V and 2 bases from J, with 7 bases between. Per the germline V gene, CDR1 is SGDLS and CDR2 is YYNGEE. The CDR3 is CASSVDLLTDTQYF. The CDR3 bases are TGTGCCAGCAGCGTAGACCTACTCACAGATACGCAGTATTTT.

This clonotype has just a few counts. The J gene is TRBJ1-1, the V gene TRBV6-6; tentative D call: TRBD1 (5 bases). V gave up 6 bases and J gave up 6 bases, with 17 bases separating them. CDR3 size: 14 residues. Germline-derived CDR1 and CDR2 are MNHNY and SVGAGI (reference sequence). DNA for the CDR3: TGTGCCAGCAGCTTGACGGGGGGTTTTGCTGAAGCTTTCTTT. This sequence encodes CASSLTGGFAEAFF.

CDR3 region: CASSLIAGGPTDTQYF. In nucleotides, the CDR3 is TGTGCCAGCAGCCTTATAGCGGGGGGTCCCACAGATACGCAGTATTTT. This rearrangement joins TRBV7-2 to TRBJ2-3, with 10 nucleotides matching TRBD2. Per germline, CDR1 SGHTA and CDR2 FQGNSA. The trim removed 5 bases at V and 2 bases at J, leaving 7 bases unmatched. CDR3 length: 16 residues.

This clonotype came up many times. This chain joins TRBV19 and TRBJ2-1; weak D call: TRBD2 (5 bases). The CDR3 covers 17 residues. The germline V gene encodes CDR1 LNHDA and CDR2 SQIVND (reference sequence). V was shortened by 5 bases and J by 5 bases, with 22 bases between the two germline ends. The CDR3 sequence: CASSPLLGGLVNNEQFF. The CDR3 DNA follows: TGTGCCAGTAGTCCGCTTTTGGGCGGGCTTGTTAACAATGAGCAGTTCTTC.

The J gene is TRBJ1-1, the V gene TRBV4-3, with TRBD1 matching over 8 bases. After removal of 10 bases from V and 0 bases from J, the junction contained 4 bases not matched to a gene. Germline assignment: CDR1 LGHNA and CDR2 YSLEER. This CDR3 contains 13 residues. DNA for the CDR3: TGCGCCACCGGACAGGGTATGAACACTGAAGCTTTCTTT. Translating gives CATGQGMNTEAFF.

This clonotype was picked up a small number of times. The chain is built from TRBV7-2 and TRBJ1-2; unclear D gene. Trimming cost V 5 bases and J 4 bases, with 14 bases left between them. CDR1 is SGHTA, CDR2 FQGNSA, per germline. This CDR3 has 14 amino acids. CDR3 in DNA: TGTGCCAGCAGCACGGTGGACGGGAGCTATGGCTACACCTTC. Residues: CASSTVDGSYGYTF. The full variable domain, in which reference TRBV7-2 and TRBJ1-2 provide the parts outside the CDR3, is GAGVSQSPSNKVTEKGKDVELRCDPISGHTALYWYRQSLGQGLEFLIYFQGNSAPDKSGLPSDRFSAERTGGSVSTLTIQRTQQEDSAVYLCASSTVDGSYGYTFGSGTRLTVV.

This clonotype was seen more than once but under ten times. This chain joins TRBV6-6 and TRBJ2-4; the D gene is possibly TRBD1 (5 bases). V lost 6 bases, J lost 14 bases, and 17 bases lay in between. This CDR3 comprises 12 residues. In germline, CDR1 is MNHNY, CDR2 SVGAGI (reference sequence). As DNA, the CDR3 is TGTGCCAGCAGGACCACAGGTTCTCAGGAGTACTTC. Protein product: CASRTTGSQEYF.